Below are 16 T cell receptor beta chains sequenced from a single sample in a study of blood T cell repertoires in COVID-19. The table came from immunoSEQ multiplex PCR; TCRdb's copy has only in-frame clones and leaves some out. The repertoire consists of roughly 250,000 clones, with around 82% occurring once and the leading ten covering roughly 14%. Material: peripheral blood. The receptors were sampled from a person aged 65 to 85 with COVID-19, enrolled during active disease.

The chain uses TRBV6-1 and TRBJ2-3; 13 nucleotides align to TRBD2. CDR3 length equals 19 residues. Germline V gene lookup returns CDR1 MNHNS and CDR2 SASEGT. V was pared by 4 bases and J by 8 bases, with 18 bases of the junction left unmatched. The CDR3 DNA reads TGTGCCAGCAGTGCTCAACTAGCGGGGGGGCAGTGGGAGGACACTACGCAGTATTTT. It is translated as CASSAQLAGGQWEDTTQYF.

The CDR3 is CATSRALGGGSADEQFF. CDR3 DNA: TGTGCCACCAGCAGAGCCTTGGGGGGAGGTTCTGCCGATGAGCAGTTCTTC. The V and J genes are TRBV15 and TRBJ2-1; D perhaps matches TRBD2 (6 bases). The germline CDR1 and CDR2 sequences are LNHNV and YYDKDF (reference sequence). This CDR3 region has 17 residues. The V and J ends lost 1 base and 8 bases respectively, with 21 bases between them.

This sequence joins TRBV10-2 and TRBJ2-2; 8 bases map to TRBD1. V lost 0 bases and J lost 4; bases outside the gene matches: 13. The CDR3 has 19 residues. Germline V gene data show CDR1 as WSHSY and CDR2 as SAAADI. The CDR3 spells CASSESVRQGARTTGELFF. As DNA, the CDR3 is TGCGCCAGCAGTGAGTCAGTACGGCAGGGGGCGCGGACCACCGGGGAGCTGTTTTTT.

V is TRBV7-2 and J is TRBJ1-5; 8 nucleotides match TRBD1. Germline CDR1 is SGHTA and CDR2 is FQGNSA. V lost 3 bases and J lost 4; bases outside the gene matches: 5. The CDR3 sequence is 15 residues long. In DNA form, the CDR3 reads TGTGCCAGCAGCTTGGGGGGACAGGCAAATCAGCCCCAGCATTTT. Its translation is CASSLGGQANQPQHF.

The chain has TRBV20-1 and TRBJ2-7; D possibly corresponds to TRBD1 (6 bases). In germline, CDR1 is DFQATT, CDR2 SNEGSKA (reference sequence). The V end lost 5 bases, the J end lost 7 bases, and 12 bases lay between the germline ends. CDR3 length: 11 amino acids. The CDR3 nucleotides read TGCAGTGCTGTCCAGGGGCTAGAGCAGTACTTC. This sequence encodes CSAVQGLEQYF.

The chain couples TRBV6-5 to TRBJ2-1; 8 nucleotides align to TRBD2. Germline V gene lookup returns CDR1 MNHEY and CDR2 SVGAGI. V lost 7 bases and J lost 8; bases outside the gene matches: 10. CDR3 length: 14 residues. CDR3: CASKGTSPLHEQFF. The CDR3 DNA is TGTGCCAGCAAGGGGACTAGTCCCCTCCATGAGCAGTTCTTC.

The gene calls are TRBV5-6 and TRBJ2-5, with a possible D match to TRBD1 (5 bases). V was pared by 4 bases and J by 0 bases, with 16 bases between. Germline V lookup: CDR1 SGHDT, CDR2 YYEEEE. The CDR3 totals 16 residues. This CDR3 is CASSQIRARDQETQYF. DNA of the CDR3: TGTGCCAGCAGCCAGATCAGGGCCCGGGACCAAGAGACCCAGTACTTC.

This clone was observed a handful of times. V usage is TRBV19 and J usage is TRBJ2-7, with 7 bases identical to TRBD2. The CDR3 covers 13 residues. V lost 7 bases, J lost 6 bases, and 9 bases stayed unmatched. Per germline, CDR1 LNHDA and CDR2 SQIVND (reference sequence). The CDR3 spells CASTATSYSEQYF. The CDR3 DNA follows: TGTGCCAGTACCGCGACTAGCTACTCCGAGCAGTACTTC.

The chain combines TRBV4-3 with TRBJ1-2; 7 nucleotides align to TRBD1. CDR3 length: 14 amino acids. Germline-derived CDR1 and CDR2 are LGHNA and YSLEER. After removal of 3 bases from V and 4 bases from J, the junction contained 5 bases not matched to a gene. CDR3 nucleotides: TGCGCCAGCAGCCACCAACAGGGGACCTATGGCTACACCTTC. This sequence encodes CASSHQQGTYGYTF.

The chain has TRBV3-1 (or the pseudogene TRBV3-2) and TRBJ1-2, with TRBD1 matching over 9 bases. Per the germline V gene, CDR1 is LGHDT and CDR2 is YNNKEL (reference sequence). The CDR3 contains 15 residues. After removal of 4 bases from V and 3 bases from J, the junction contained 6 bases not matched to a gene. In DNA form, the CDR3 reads TGTGCCAGCAGCCGGGGACAGGGTGGGCACTATGGCTACACCTTC. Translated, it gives CASSRGQGGHYGYTF.

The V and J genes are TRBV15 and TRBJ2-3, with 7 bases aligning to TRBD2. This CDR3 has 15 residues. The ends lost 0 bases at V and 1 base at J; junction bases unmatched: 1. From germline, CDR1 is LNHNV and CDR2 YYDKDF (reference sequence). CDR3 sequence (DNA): TGTGCCACCAGCAGAGATCGGGGGGGCACAGATACGCAGTATTTT. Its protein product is CATSRDRGGTDTQYF.

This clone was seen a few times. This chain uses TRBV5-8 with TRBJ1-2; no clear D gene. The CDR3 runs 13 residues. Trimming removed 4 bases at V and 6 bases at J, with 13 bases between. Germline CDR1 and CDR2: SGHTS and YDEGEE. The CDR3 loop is CASSAGRFDGYTF. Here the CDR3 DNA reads TGTGCCAGCAGCGCGGGTCGATTTGATGGCTACACCTTC.

In DNA form, the CDR3 reads TGCGCCAGCAGCCAGCGGGCGGAGCCTTGGAATGAGCAGTTCTTC. It is translated as CASSQRAEPWNEQFF. V gene TRBV4-3 combines with J gene TRBJ2-1; TRBD2 is a possible D gene (5 bases). Trimming left V 3 bases short and J 7 bases short, with 16 bases between. Germline CDR1 reads LGHNA; CDR2 reads YSLEER. The CDR3 contains 15 residues.

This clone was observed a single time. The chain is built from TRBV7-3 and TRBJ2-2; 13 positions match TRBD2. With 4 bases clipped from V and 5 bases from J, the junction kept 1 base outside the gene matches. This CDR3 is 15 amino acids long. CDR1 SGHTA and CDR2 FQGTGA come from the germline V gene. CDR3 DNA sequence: TGTGCCAGCAGCTCGGGACTAGCGGGGACCGGGGAGCTGTTTTTT. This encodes CASSSGLAGTGELFF.

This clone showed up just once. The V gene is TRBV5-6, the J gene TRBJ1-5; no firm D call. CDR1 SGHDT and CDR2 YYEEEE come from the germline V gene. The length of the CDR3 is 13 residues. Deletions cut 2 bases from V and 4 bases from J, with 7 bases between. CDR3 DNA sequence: TGTGCCAGCAGCTTTGGGGAGAATCAGCCCCAGCATTTT. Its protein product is CASSFGENQPQHF.

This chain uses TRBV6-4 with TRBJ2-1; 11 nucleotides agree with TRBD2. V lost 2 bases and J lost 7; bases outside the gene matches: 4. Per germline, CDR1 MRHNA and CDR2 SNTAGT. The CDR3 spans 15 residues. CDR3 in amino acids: CASSDRGLAANEQFF. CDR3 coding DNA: TGTGCCAGCAGTGACAGGGGACTAGCGGCGAATGAGCAGTTCTTC.